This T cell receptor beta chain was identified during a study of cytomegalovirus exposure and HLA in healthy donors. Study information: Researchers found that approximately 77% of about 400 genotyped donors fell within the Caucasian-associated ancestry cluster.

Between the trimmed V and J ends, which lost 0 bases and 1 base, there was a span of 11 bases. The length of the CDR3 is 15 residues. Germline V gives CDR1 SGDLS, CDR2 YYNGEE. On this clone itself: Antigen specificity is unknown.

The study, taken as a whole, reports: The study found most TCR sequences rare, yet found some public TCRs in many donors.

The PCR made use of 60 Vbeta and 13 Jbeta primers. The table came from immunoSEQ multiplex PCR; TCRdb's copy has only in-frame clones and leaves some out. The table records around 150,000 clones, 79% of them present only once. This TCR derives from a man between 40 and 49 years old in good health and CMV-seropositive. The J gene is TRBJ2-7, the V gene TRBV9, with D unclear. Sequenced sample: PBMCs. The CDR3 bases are TGTGCCAGCAGCGTAGCCGCAGGATTTTCCTACGAGCAGTACTTC. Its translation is CASSVAAGFSYEQYF.